This T cell receptor (beta chain) originates from a study of CD4 T cells in relation to SARS-CoV-2 and coronaviruses. Of note for this clone: Antigen: not known.

Unexposed donor CD4+ T cells date from about 2011-2018, before the COVID-19 pandemic. The cells were cultured for about ten days before CD4+ T cells were isolated. Generated by immunoSEQ multiplex PCR, the TCRdb table keeps only in-frame clones and is missing some. The data hold some 30,000 clones, with around three quarters observed a single time. The CDR3 has 15 amino acids. The germline V and J ends were trimmed by 6 bases and 1 base, with 13 bases remaining between them. The germline V gene has CDR1 MNHEY and CDR2 SVGAGI. This TCR came from a human donor in good health. Sequenced: CD4+ T cells from PBMCs, cultured in vitro. The chain carries TRBV6-5 and TRBJ2-1; weak D call: TRBD2 (6 bases). The CDR3 protein is CASRVSGRSYNEQFF. CDR3 nucleotide sequence: TGTGCCAGCAGAGTTAGCGGCAGATCCTACAATGAGCAGTTCTTC.